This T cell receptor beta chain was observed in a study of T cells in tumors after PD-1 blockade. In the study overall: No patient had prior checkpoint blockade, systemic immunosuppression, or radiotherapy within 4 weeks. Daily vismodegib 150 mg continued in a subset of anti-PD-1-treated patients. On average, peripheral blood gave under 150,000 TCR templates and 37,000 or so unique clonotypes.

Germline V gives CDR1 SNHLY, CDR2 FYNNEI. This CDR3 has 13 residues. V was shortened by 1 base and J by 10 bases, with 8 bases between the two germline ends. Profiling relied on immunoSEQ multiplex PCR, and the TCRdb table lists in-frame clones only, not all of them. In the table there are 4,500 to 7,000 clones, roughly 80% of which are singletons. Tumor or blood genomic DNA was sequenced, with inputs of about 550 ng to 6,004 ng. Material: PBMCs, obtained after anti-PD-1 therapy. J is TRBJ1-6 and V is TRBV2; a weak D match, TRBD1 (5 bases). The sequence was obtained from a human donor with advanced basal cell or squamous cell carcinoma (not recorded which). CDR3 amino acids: CASSEGGRSPLHF. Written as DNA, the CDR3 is TGTGCCAGCAGTGAAGGGGGCAGATCACCCCTCCACTTT.